The 11 T cell receptor beta chains listed next were all sequenced from one sample in a study of shared clonotypes between healthy human individuals. The method was immunoSEQ multiplex PCR; TCRdb's version includes in-frame clones alone and lacks a portion of them. The table lists about 700,000 clones, 92% of them singletons. Cells designated naive CD8 were CD45RO-negative and were positively selected for CCR7, with terminally differentiated effector memory CD45RA+ cells excluded. The source material was naive CD8+ T cells sorted from blood. The receptors originated from a man aged 25 to 40 in good health.

The chain couples TRBV28 to TRBJ2-5; TRBD1 aligns across 7 bases. The V segment lost 3 bases and the J segment 5 bases; nucleotides outside the gene matches: 9. The CDR3 covers 15 residues. Germline CDR1 MDHEN, CDR2 SYDVKM. The CDR3 sequence: CASSFPPTGLETQYF. CDR3 DNA: TGTGCCAGCAGTTTCCCTCCGACAGGGCTGGAGACCCAGTACTTC.

This chain uses TRBV13 with TRBJ2-7, with 10 bases identical to TRBD2. The CDR3 has 16 residues. V gave up 5 bases and J gave up 7 bases; unmatched junction bases: 14. The germline V gene has CDR1 PRHDT and CDR2 FYEKMQ (reference sequence). This chain's CDR3 is CASSPRGLAGVWEQYF. In DNA, the CDR3 is TGTGCCAGCAGCCCGAGAGGGCTAGCGGGAGTGTGGGAGCAGTACTTC. The full variable domain, its missing parts supplied by reference TRBV13 and TRBJ2-7, is AAGVIQSPRHLIKEKRETATLKCYPIPRHDTVYWYQQGPGQDPQFLISFYEKMQSDKGSIPDRFSAQQFSDYHSELNMSSLELGDSALYFCASSPRGLAGVWEQYFGPGTRLTVT.

The V gene is TRBV6-5, the J gene TRBJ2-1; 15 positions match TRBD2. Germline CDR1 MNHEY, CDR2 SVGAGI. This CDR3 has 15 amino acids. V shed 10 bases and J 8 bases; nucleotides not matched to a gene: 9. Here the CDR3 reads CATGLAGGPGYEQFF. The CDR3 nucleotides read TGTGCCACTGGACTAGCGGGAGGGCCGGGCTATGAGCAGTTCTTC.

V is TRBV5-6 and J is TRBJ1-1, with no clear D. Germline V gene sequence: CDR1 SGHDT, CDR2 YYEEEE. Trimming took 5 bases from V and 7 from J, leaving 12 bases between them. The CDR3 consists of 12 residues. CDR3 region: CASSSVAGEAFF. CDR3 nucleotides: TGTGCCAGCAGTAGCGTCGCGGGTGAAGCTTTCTTT.

The CDR3 is CASSLESTGELFF. Written as DNA, the CDR3 is TGTGCCAGCAGCTTAGAGAGCACCGGGGAGCTGTTTTTT. V is TRBV13 and J is TRBJ2-2; D remains ambiguous. CDR1 is PRHDT and CDR2 is FYEKMQ in the germline V gene (reference sequence). The CDR3 consists of 13 residues. V was pared by 1 base and J by 4 bases, with 4 bases between.

This rearrangement joins TRBV5-1 to TRBJ2-7; D possibly corresponds to TRBD1 (6 bases). Germline assignment: CDR1 SGHRS and CDR2 YFSETQ. With 4 bases removed from V and 2 bases from J, the gap between germline ends came to 10 bases. This CDR3 has 13 residues. CDR3: CASSVGTTYEQYF. The CDR3, as DNA: TGCGCCAGCAGCGTGGGGACAACCTACGAGCAGTACTTC.

This clone was counted between two and nine times. The rearrangement joins TRBV7-9 to TRBJ2-2; a weak D match, TRBD1 (6 bases). Germline loops: CDR1 SEHNR, CDR2 FQNEAQ (reference sequence). This CDR3 is built from 18 residues. Trimming cost V 0 bases and J 1 base, with 15 bases left between them. The CDR3, as DNA: TGTGCCAGCAGCTTAGCGCCAGGACAGCACCTGAACACCGGGGAGCTGTTTTTT. Translation: CASSLAPGQHLNTGELFF. Full variable domain (missing parts from reference TRBV7-9 and TRBJ2-2): DTGVSQNPRHKITKRGQNVTFRCDPISEHNRLYWYRQTLGQGPEFLTYFQNEAQLEKSRLLSDRFSAERPKGSFSTLEIQRTEQGDSAMYLCASSLAPGQHLNTGELFFGEGSRLTVL.

The V call is TRBV12-5, the J call TRBJ1-1; 7 bases are shared with TRBD1. The J segment lost 3 bases and the V segment lost 2 bases, leaving 6 bases of the junction unmatched. The germline V gene encodes CDR1 LGHNT and CDR2 FRNRAP. The length of the CDR3 is 15 residues. CDR3 amino acids: CASGLRNQGDTEAFF. The DNA of the CDR3 is TGTGCTAGTGGTTTGCGCAACCAGGGGGACACTGAAGCTTTCTTT.

The chain uses TRBV9 and TRBJ1-1; TRBD1 aligns across 9 bases. Germline trimming cut 3 bases from V and 11 bases from J; bases unmatched to any gene: 5. CDR3 size: 12 residues. Germline V gene data show CDR1 as SGDLS and CDR2 as YYNGEE. CDR3 region: CASSGWTGEAFF. CDR3 sequence (DNA): TGTGCCAGCAGCGGATGGACAGGGGAGGCTTTCTTT.

The chain has TRBV27 and TRBJ2-7, with 10 positions matching TRBD2. This CDR3 contains 15 residues. The trim removed 5 bases at V and 4 bases at J, leaving 8 bases unmatched. CDR1 MNHEY and CDR2 SMNVEV come from the germline V gene (reference sequence). The CDR3 is CASSPLAGVMYEQYF. The DNA for the CDR3 is TGTGCCAGCAGTCCCCTAGCGGGAGTTATGTACGAGCAGTACTTC.

V and J are TRBV4-1 and TRBJ1-3, with D perhaps TRBD1 (5 bases). The germline V gene encodes CDR1 MGHRA and CDR2 YSYEKL. Trimming took off 2 bases at V and 0 bases at J, with 8 bases between the two ends. The CDR3 loop spans 15 amino acids. For the CDR3, the DNA is TGCGCCAGCAGCCAAATGGGGGGCTCTGGAAACACCATATATTTT. This sequence encodes CASSQMGGSGNTIYF.